These 21 T cell receptor beta chains were sequenced from one sample in a study of OX40 agonist ivuxolimab in advanced cancers. The table came from immunoSEQ multiplex PCR; TCRdb's copy has only in-frame clones and leaves some out. The data contain 70,000 or so clones, around 90% of them seen just once; the ten biggest clones take up roughly 10%. This specimen consisted of CD4+ or CD8+ T cells sorted from blood, obtained in a trial of the OX40 agonist ivuxolimab. All receptors derive from an adult with an advanced solid tumor such as melanoma, head and neck, liver or kidney cancer.

This clone has a handful of counts. V and J are TRBV7-6 and TRBJ1-1; the D gene is possibly TRBD1 (6 bases). This CDR3 contains 14 residues. Per germline, CDR1 SGHVS and CDR2 FNYEAQ. V lost 1 base to trimming and J lost 1 base, with 7 bases between them. Here the CDR3 reads CASSLVGGNTEAFF. In nucleotides, the CDR3 is TGTGCCAGCAGCTTAGTAGGGGGGAACACTGAAGCTTTCTTT.

V is TRBV15 and J is TRBJ1-1; 7 nucleotides match TRBD1. CDR1 LNHNV and CDR2 YYDKDF come from the germline V gene (reference sequence). The CDR3 contains 14 residues. The V segment lost 5 bases and the J segment 3 bases; nucleotides outside the gene matches: 6. CDR3 bases: TGTGCCACCAGCGGCAGGGGGAGGGACACTGAAGCTTTCTTT. Protein sequence: CATSGRGRDTEAFF.

This sequence joins TRBV5-1 and TRBJ2-7; unclear D gene. Trimming cost V 0 bases and J 3 bases, with 10 bases left between them. The CDR3 has 14 amino acids. In germline, CDR1 is SGHRS, CDR2 YFSETQ. CDR3: CASSLESRNYEQYF. For the CDR3, the DNA is TGCGCCAGCAGCTTGGAAAGCAGGAACTACGAGCAGTACTTC.

The chain employs TRBV15 and TRBJ1-6; D gene uncertain. This CDR3 region has 17 residues. V shed 0 bases and J shed 0 bases, with 9 bases lying between them. Germline V CDR1 and CDR2: LNHNV, YYDKDF (reference sequence). The CDR3 region has the DNA TGTGCCACCAGCAGAGAGCGGGCGAGCTCCTATAATTCACCCCTCCACTTT. Residues: CATSRERASSYNSPLHF.

The chain employs TRBV7-9 and TRBJ2-5, with D perhaps matching TRBD2 (6 bases). CDR3 length: 14 residues. The V and J ends lost 3 bases and 7 bases respectively, with 15 bases between them. Germline V gene data show CDR1 as SEHNR and CDR2 as FQNEAQ (reference sequence). The CDR3 nucleotides read TGTGCCAGCAGCTTTCAGGCTCTGGGGGGGACCCAGTACTTC. Its translation is CASSFQALGGTQYF. Using reference TRBV7-9 and TRBJ2-5 for the parts outside the CDR3, the full variable domain is DTGVSQNPRHKITKRGQNVTFRCDPISEHNRLYWYRQTLGQGPEFLTYFQNEAQLEKSRLLSDRFSAERPKGSFSTLEIQRTEQGDSAMYLCASSFQALGGTQYFGPGTRLLVL.

This clone was detected a few times. This rearrangement joins TRBV6-5 to TRBJ2-1; 8 nucleotides align to TRBD1. Trimming removed 5 bases from V and 4 bases from J; junction bases left unmatched: 4. The CDR3 is made up of 14 amino acids. Per the germline V gene, CDR1 is MNHEY and CDR2 is SVGAGI. CDR3 region: CASSPWDRYNEQFF. CDR3 coding DNA: TGTGCCAGCAGTCCCTGGGACAGGTACAATGAGCAGTTCTTC.

The J gene is TRBJ2-2, the V gene TRBV7-6; no clear D. The CDR3 length is 16 residues. Germline V gene data show CDR1 as SGHVS and CDR2 as FNYEAQ. V shed 1 base and J shed 0 bases, with 9 bases lying between them. The CDR3 is CASSLGSGPNTGELFF. DNA for the CDR3: TGTGCCAGCAGCTTAGGGTCGGGTCCGAACACCGGGGAGCTGTTTTTT.

The chain recombines TRBV6-4 with TRBJ2-6; D is ambiguous. CDR1 is MRHNA and CDR2 is SNTAGT in the germline V gene. V was clipped by 6 bases and J by 1 base, with 7 bases between them. CDR3 length: 14 residues. The chain's CDR3 is CASSGTSGANVLTF. The DNA of the CDR3 is TGTGCCAGCAGCGGAACTTCTGGGGCCAACGTCCTGACTTTC.

The chain recombines TRBV29-1 with TRBJ1-1; D unclear. CDR3 size: 12 residues. CDR1 is SQVTM, CDR2 ANQGSEA, per germline. V lost 7 bases and J lost 6, with 15 bases in between. The CDR3 spells CSAERRFPEAFF. The CDR3 nucleotides read TGCAGCGCCGAACGCCGATTCCCTGAAGCTTTCTTT.

Remarks on this clone: The junction and the germline gene differ at one end; a read error may be behind it. For the CDR3, the DNA is TGTGCCAGCAGCCTAGGGGGGCAGCGGGGTAACACCGGGGAGCTGTTTTTT. This sequence encodes CASSLGGQRGNTGELFF. This chain joins TRBV13 and TRBJ2-2; tentatively, D is TRBD2 (7 bases). The CDR3 loop spans 17 amino acids. CDR1 PRHDT and CDR2 FYEKMQ come from the germline V gene (reference sequence).

The V and J genes are TRBV27 and TRBJ2-1, with D possibly called TRBD1 or TRBD2 (5 bases each). The germline V gene encodes CDR1 MNHEY and CDR2 SMNVEV (reference sequence). Trimming cost V 4 bases and J 0 bases, with 13 bases left between them. The CDR3 contains 16 residues. Written as DNA, the CDR3 is TGTGCCAGCAGTTCCGGGACGACCAACTCCTACAATGAGCAGTTCTTC. It is translated as CASSSGTTNSYNEQFF.

The J gene is TRBJ2-7, the V gene TRBV4-1; D is unresolved. V lost 5 bases and J lost 1, with 9 bases in between. Germline loops: CDR1 MGHRA, CDR2 YSYEKL. The CDR3 spans 13 residues. In nucleotides, the CDR3 is TGCGCCAGCAGCGTGTACTTGTCCTACGAGCAGTACTTC. This codes for CASSVYLSYEQYF.

V and J are TRBV9 and TRBJ1-5; TRBD1 matches at 9 bases. Germline lookup yields CDR1 SGDLS and CDR2 YYNGEE. The CDR3 runs to 17 residues. J was trimmed by 4 bases and V by 3 bases; bases with no gene match: 11. For the CDR3, the DNA is TGTGCCAGCAGCGCAGGACAGGGGATAAGTCTTAATCAGCCCCAGCATTTT. Protein: CASSAGQGISLNQPQHF.

This clone came up once. The rearrangement joins TRBV27 to TRBJ1-2; TRBD1 might be the D (6 bases). CDR1 MNHEY and CDR2 SMNVEV come from the germline V gene (reference sequence). The germline V and J ends were trimmed by 4 bases and 2 bases, with 11 bases remaining between them. The CDR3 runs 14 residues. CDR3 region: CASSSLTGNYGYTF. The DNA for the CDR3 is TGTGCCAGCAGTTCGTTAACAGGGAACTATGGCTACACCTTC.

This clone appeared a single time. The chain has TRBV7-8 and TRBJ2-7; TRBD1 might be the D (6 bases). The CDR3 extends over 14 amino acids. The germline CDR1 and CDR2 sequences are SGHVS and FQNEAQ. The V end lost 1 base, the J end lost 2 bases, and 9 bases lay between the germline ends. DNA for the CDR3: TGTGCCAGCAGCTTAGGGCCAGGGGCCTACGAGCAGTACTTC. Encoded protein: CASSLGPGAYEQYF.

The V and J genes are TRBV7-8 and TRBJ1-1; D unresolved. The V end was cut by 6 bases, the J end by 0 bases, with 5 bases between. Germline lookup yields CDR1 SGHVS and CDR2 FQNEAQ. This CDR3 has 12 residues. The CDR3, as DNA: TGTGCCAGCAGTGCGGTGAACACTGAAGCTTTCTTT. Residues: CASSAVNTEAFF.

This sequence joins TRBV5-8 and TRBJ1-5; 12 positions agree with TRBD1. The V segment lost 4 bases and the J segment 5 bases; nucleotides outside the gene matches: 10. There are 17 residues in the CDR3. Germline lookup yields CDR1 SGHTS and CDR2 YDEGEE. CDR3: CASSPGQGADWDQPQHF. The CDR3 bases are TGTGCCAGCAGCCCGGGACAGGGGGCCGACTGGGATCAGCCCCAGCATTTT.

The V gene is TRBV9, the J gene TRBJ2-3, with a tentative D call TRBD2 (7 bases). This CDR3 spans 17 amino acids. Per the germline V gene, CDR1 is SGDLS and CDR2 is YYNGEE. V lost 6 bases and J lost 3, with 23 bases in between. Here the CDR3 reads CASTGSWGGARTDTQYF. Here the CDR3 DNA reads TGTGCCAGCACCGGGTCGTGGGGGGGCGCCCGAACAGATACGCAGTATTTT.

The chain has TRBV9 and TRBJ2-1; D possibly uses TRBD1 or TRBD2 (5 bases each). This CDR3 is 14 amino acids long. Germline CDR1 SGDLS, CDR2 YYNGEE. Trimming took 0 bases from V and 7 from J, leaving 11 bases between them. The CDR3 here is CASSVAGTANEQFF. CDR3 nucleotide sequence: TGTGCCAGCAGCGTAGCTGGGACGGCTAATGAGCAGTTCTTC.

The CDR3 DNA follows: TGTGCCAGCAGCTTAACGATAGGACAGCACTATGGCTACACCTTC. It yields the protein CASSLTIGQHYGYTF. The chain combines TRBV7-6 with TRBJ1-2; perhaps TRBD1 as D (6 bases). Germline values: CDR1 SGHVS, CDR2 FNYEAQ. Trimming removed 2 bases from V and 3 bases from J, with 13 bases in between. CDR3 length: 15 residues.

This chain connects TRBV7-8 to TRBJ1-3, with D hard to call. Germline CDR1 is SGHVS and CDR2 is FQNEAQ. V shed 1 base and J shed 4 bases, with 2 bases lying between them. This CDR3 has 12 amino acids. The CDR3 protein is CASSLEGNTIYF. The CDR3 DNA sequence: TGTGCCAGCAGCTTAGAAGGAAACACCATATATTTT.